Following are 32 T cell receptor beta chains from one sample sequenced in a study of T-cell memory formation after mild COVID-19. TCRdb reanalysed the 5' RACE reads using MiXCR and keeps one entry per CDR3 protein. Among 580,000 or so distinct CDR3 sequences listed, approximately 15% were seen once. The sequencing sample was made of PBMCs or a T cell subset sorted from them (not recorded which). These receptor sequences come from an adult woman who had mild COVID-19 (a few samples of this study predate the infection). Cell type and time point are not known.

V and J are TRBV7-8 and TRBJ2-1, with 7 bases identical to TRBD2. The V segment lost 5 bases and the J segment 0 bases; nucleotides outside the gene matches: 4. This CDR3 comprises 15 residues. Germline lookup yields CDR1 SGHVS and CDR2 FQNEAQ. The CDR3 protein is CASSILANSYNEQFF. The CDR3 DNA sequence: TGTGCCAGCAGCATACTAGCGAACTCCTACAATGAGCAGTTCTTC. The complete variable domain, with remaining parts taken from reference TRBV7-8 and TRBJ2-1, reads GAGVSQSPRYKVAKRGQDVALRCDPISGHVSLFWYQQALGQGPEFLTYFQNEAQLDKSGLPSDRFFAERPEGSVSTLKIQRTQQEDSAVYLCASSILANSYNEQFFGPGTRLTVL.

The CDR3 spells CASSTTGGALDTQYF. The CDR3, as DNA: TGTGCCAGCAGTACGACAGGGGGCGCGTTGGATACGCAGTATTTT. This rearrangement joins TRBV12-3 or TRBV12-4 to TRBJ2-3; 10 bases agree with TRBD1. V was clipped by 5 bases and J by 6 bases; unmatched bases: 8. This CDR3 has 15 amino acids.

This clonotype was picked up one time. V and J are TRBV9 and TRBJ2-2; D is unresolved. Germline loops: CDR1 SGDLS, CDR2 YYNGEE. CDR3 size: 13 residues. With 0 bases removed from V and 6 bases from J, the gap between germline ends came to 6 bases. DNA of the CDR3: TGTGCCAGCAGCGTAGGAAGGGCCGGGGAGCTGTTTTTT. Protein product: CASSVGRAGELFF. Based on the CDR3 plus reference TRBV9 and TRBJ2-2, the full variable domain is DSGVTQTPKHLITATGQRVTLRCSPRSGDLSVYWYQQSLDQGLQFLIQYYNGEERAKGNILERFSAQQFPDLHSELNLSSLELGDSALYFCASSVGRAGELFFGEGSRLTVL.

The V gene is TRBV3-1, the J gene TRBJ2-5; D may be TRBD2 (6 bases). Trimming shortened V by 5 bases and J by 5 bases, and 21 bases separated the two germline ends. The V gene's germline CDR1 is LGHDT and CDR2 YNNKEL (reference sequence). The CDR3 sequence is 16 residues long. The CDR3 DNA sequence: TGTGCCAGCAGCTCCGGCGGGGTCAGCCTCGGGGAGACCCAGTACTTC. This gives the protein CASSSGGVSLGETQYF.

This clonotype was observed a few times. The chain carries TRBV7-2 and TRBJ1-5, with 7 positions matching TRBD1. V trimming: 6 bases; J trimming: 3 bases; junction bases outside the gene matches: 8. There are 15 residues in the CDR3. The V gene's germline CDR1 is SGHTA and CDR2 FQGNSA. CDR3 sequence: CASSPQGTNNQPQHF. Here the CDR3 DNA reads TGTGCCAGCAGTCCACAGGGGACCAACAATCAGCCCCAGCATTTT. Together with reference TRBV7-2 and TRBJ1-5, the CDR3 gives the full variable domain: GAGVSQSPSNKVTEKGKDVELRCDPISGHTALYWYRQSLGQGLEFLIYFQGNSAPDKSGLPSDRFSAERTGGSVSTLTIQRTQQEDSAVYLCASSPQGTNNQPQHFGDGTRLSIL.

This clonotype was counted between two and nine times. The chain has TRBV3-1 and TRBJ1-2; 7 bases line up with TRBD1. Looked up from germline, CDR1 is LGHDT and CDR2 is YNNKEL (reference sequence). CDR3 length equals 14 residues. V lost 1 base to trimming and J lost 7 bases; unmatched junction nucleotides: 6. This CDR3 reads CASSQAQGGGGYTF. As DNA, the CDR3 is TGTGCCAGCAGCCAAGCGCAGGGGGGCGGTGGCTACACCTTC.

This clonotype was seen more than once but under ten times. The chain joins TRBV15 to TRBJ1-6; possible D gene TRBD1, 5 bases. The CDR3 loop spans 16 amino acids. V dropped 0 bases and J dropped 9 bases, with 15 bases sitting between them. The germline V gene encodes CDR1 LNHNV and CDR2 YYDKDF (reference sequence). CDR3 loop: CATSRDPGELGSPLHF. As DNA, the CDR3 is TGTGCCACCAGCAGAGATCCGGGGGAATTGGGTTCACCCCTCCACTTT.

This clonotype was seen more than once but under ten times. The V and J genes are TRBV23-1 and TRBJ2-4; D is perhaps TRBD1 (6 bases). TRBV23-1 counts as an open reading frame of uncertain function. Between the trimmed V and J ends, which lost 9 bases and 8 bases, there was a span of 17 bases. This CDR3 spans 13 amino acids. CDR3 loop: CARTGNRGDIQYF. In nucleotides, the CDR3 is TGCGCCAGAACAGGGAATAGAGGGGACATTCAGTACTTC.

In regard to this clonotype: Without the conserved terminal phenylalanine or tryptophan, this CDR3 likely stems from a read error. The chain uses TRBV5-1 and TRBJ2-7; 7 positions agree with TRBD1. CDR1 is SGHRS, CDR2 YFSETQ, per germline. The CDR3 covers 14 residues. The trim removed 0 bases at V and 2 bases at J, leaving 2 bases unmatched. The CDR3, as DNA: TGCGCCAGCAGCTTGGAGCAGGGGGCCTACGAGCAGTACTTG. This codes for CASSLEQGAYEQYL.

The chain combines TRBV9 with TRBJ2-4, with D perhaps matching TRBD2 (6 bases). Deletions cut 0 bases from V and 8 bases from J, with 12 bases between. This CDR3 comprises 14 residues. The V gene's germline CDR1 is SGDLS and CDR2 YYNGEE. The CDR3 DNA follows: TGTGCCAGCAGCGTAGATCGCGGGGCGGACATTCAGTACTTC. Its protein is CASSVDRGADIQYF.

This chain joins TRBV4-3 and TRBJ2-1; D call uncertain. Germline-derived CDR1 and CDR2 are LGHNA and YSLEER. This CDR3 has 15 residues. With 0 bases removed from V and 5 bases from J, the gap between germline ends came to 11 bases. The CDR3 here is CASSQDGSQNNEQFF. CDR3 nucleotides: TGCGCCAGCAGCCAAGATGGGTCCCAGAACAATGAGCAGTTCTTC.

The J gene is TRBJ2-7, the V gene TRBV15; D possibly corresponds to TRBD1 (6 bases). This CDR3 contains 15 residues. With 3 bases removed from V and 5 bases from J, the gap between germline ends came to 17 bases. Germline V gene data show CDR1 as LNHNV and CDR2 as YYDKDF (reference sequence). CDR3 sequence reads: CATSSQGGRGNEQYF. For the CDR3, the DNA is TGTGCCACCAGCAGTCAAGGCGGAAGGGGGAACGAGCAGTACTTC.

The rearrangement joins TRBV7-8 to TRBJ1-5, with 7 nucleotides matching TRBD1. The CDR3 runs to 13 residues. Germline CDR1 and CDR2: SGHVS and FQNEAQ. J gave up 7 bases and V 2 bases, and 2 bases lay outside the gene matches. This CDR3 is CASSLTGVQPQHF. The DNA of the CDR3 is TGTGCCAGCAGCTTAACAGGGGTGCAGCCCCAGCATTTT.

In its sample, this clonotype was seen a few times. This chain joins TRBV7-2 and TRBJ2-1; TRBD2 matches 7 bases. CDR1 and CDR2 (germline): SGHTA, FQGNSA. The V gene end was trimmed by 0 bases and the J gene end by 7 bases; junction bases not matched to a gene: 6. The CDR3 length is 15 residues. The CDR3 here is CASSLAVTSKNEQFF. As DNA, the CDR3 is TGTGCCAGCAGCTTAGCTGTGACTAGCAAAAATGAGCAGTTCTTC.

The rearrangement joins TRBV29-1 to TRBJ1-1; D not resolved. In germline, CDR1 is SQVTM, CDR2 ANQGSEA. The CDR3 is made up of 13 amino acids. The V gene lost 7 bases and the J gene lost 0 bases, with 12 bases spanning the gap. This CDR3 reads CSALDGVNTEAFF. CDR3 DNA sequence: TGCAGCGCACTAGACGGGGTGAACACTGAAGCTTTCTTT.

The rearrangement links TRBV19 to TRBJ1-3; 8 bases agree with TRBD1. CDR3 size: 15 residues. Germline values: CDR1 LNHDA, CDR2 SQIVND (reference sequence). The J segment lost 0 bases and the V segment lost 6 bases, leaving 4 bases of the junction unmatched. CDR3 sequence reads: CASRGTGVSGNTIYF. In DNA, the CDR3 is TGTGCCAGTAGAGGGACAGGCGTCTCTGGAAACACCATATATTTT.

This clonotype was seen a few times. This chain links TRBV7-6 with TRBJ1-4; D is perhaps TRBD1 (5 bases). CDR3 size: 15 residues. Germline loops: CDR1 SGHVS, CDR2 FNYEAQ. V was trimmed by 5 bases and J by 3 bases, leaving 13 bases between them. In DNA form, the CDR3 reads TGTGCCAGCAGCCCCCGACAGACTTCTAATGAAAAACTGTTTTTT. Translation gives CASSPRQTSNEKLFF.

This clonotype showed up just a few times. V and J are TRBV12-3 or TRBV12-4 and TRBJ2-7; 13 bases fit TRBD2. This CDR3 region has 15 residues. V trimming: 1 base; J trimming: 5 bases; junction bases outside the gene matches: 2. The CDR3: CASSLGLAGGHEQYF. CDR3 in DNA: TGTGCCAGCAGTTTAGGACTAGCGGGAGGCCACGAGCAGTACTTC.

This clonotype turned up a few times. The rearrangement links TRBV7-2 to TRBJ2-7; 10 bases agree with TRBD2. Unmatched junction bases numbered 8, after V lost 2 bases and J lost 4 bases. The CDR3 is 16 residues long. Germline V gene data show CDR1 as SGHTA and CDR2 as FQGNSA. CDR3 region: CASSLPASGSGYEQYF. DNA for the CDR3: TGTGCCAGCAGCTTACCCGCTAGCGGGAGCGGGTACGAGCAGTACTTC.

The sample holds a few counts of this clonotype. This rearrangement joins TRBV20-1 to TRBJ2-1; D is perhaps TRBD1 or TRBD2 (5 bases each). The CDR3 has 14 amino acids. Germline CDR1 is DFQATT and CDR2 is SNEGSKA (reference sequence). V dropped 3 bases and J dropped 8 bases, with 17 bases sitting between them. DNA for the CDR3: TGCAGTGCTAGGGGACCTACCCGACTGGATGAGCAGTTCTTC. Translation gives CSARGPTRLDEQFF.

The chain employs TRBV3-1 and TRBJ1-6, with D perhaps matching TRBD1 (6 bases). The V gene's germline CDR1 is LGHDT and CDR2 YNNKEL (reference sequence). CDR3 size: 16 residues. V was clipped by 0 bases and J by 5 bases, with 11 bases between them. The CDR3 sequence: CASSQDWGRHNSPLHF. Written as DNA, the CDR3 is TGTGCCAGCAGCCAAGATTGGGGGCGGCATAATTCACCCCTCCACTTT.

This clonotype was seen more than once but under ten times. This chain joins TRBV30 and TRBJ2-7; D possibly corresponds to TRBD1 (5 bases). From germline, CDR1 is GTSNPN and CDR2 SVGIG (reference sequence). Deletions cut 2 bases from V and 0 bases from J, with 11 bases between. The CDR3 runs to 14 residues. The CDR3 DNA follows: TGTGCCTGGAGTTACAGGATGCACTCCTACGAGCAGTACTTC. It encodes CAWSYRMHSYEQYF.

The V and J genes are TRBV12-3 or TRBV12-4 and TRBJ2-3, with D possibly TRBD2 on 5 matching bases. Trimming took off 7 bases at V and 2 bases at J, with 7 bases between the two ends. The CDR3 has 12 residues. Here the CDR3 reads CASTDSTDTQYF. CDR3 DNA sequence: TGTGCCAGCACGGACTCCACAGATACGCAGTATTTT.

This sequence joins TRBV15 and TRBJ2-7; 7 bases map to TRBD1. The CDR3 covers 15 residues. J was trimmed by 2 bases and V by 1 base; bases with no gene match: 5. Germline assignment: CDR1 LNHNV and CDR2 YYDKDF (reference sequence). DNA for the CDR3: TGTGCCACCAGCAGAGGACGGGACAGTACCTACGAGCAGTACTTC. Its protein product is CATSRGRDSTYEQYF.

V and J are TRBV5-1 and TRBJ2-3; TRBD2 agrees at 7 bases. The trim removed 3 bases at V and 4 bases at J, leaving 8 bases unmatched. CDR3 length: 15 residues. The V gene's germline CDR1 is SGHRS and CDR2 YFSETQ. CDR3 region: CASSSAGARADTQYF. As DNA, the CDR3 is TGCGCCAGCAGCTCCGCGGGAGCCAGAGCAGATACGCAGTATTTT.

At least ten counts were recorded for this clonotype. The genes are TRBV7-3 and TRBJ2-1, with TRBD2 matching over 14 bases. This CDR3 is built from 15 residues. V was clipped by 5 bases and J by 6 bases; unmatched bases: 3. Germline V gene lookup returns CDR1 SGHTA and CDR2 FQGTGA. CDR3 sequence reads: CASSPGTSGGNEQFF. DNA for the CDR3: TGTGCCAGCAGCCCCGGGACTAGCGGGGGCAATGAGCAGTTCTTC.

This clonotype was observed many times. This chain connects TRBV24-1 to TRBJ2-1; no firm D call. CDR1 and CDR2 from the germline V gene are KGHDR and SFDVKD. There are 13 residues in the CDR3. Trimming removed 3 bases at V and 1 base at J, with 3 bases between. The CDR3 protein is CATSDSSYNEQFF. The CDR3 coding sequence is TGTGCCACCAGTGATAGTTCCTACAATGAGCAGTTCTTC.

This clonotype occurred a few times. The V call is TRBV6-2 or TRBV6-3, the J call TRBJ2-1; tentatively, D is TRBD2 (5 bases). CDR3 length: 13 amino acids. V gave up 2 bases and J gave up 15 bases, with 17 bases separating them. Germline V gives CDR1 MNHEY, CDR2 SVGEGT. The CDR3 DNA reads TGTGCCAGCAGTTACAACCCTCTCGGAGAGGGGTTCTTC. This codes for CASSYNPLGEGFF.

The rearrangement uses TRBV4-2 and TRBJ1-4, with D uncertain. The V gene's germline CDR1 is LGHNA and CDR2 YNFKEQ. Trimming shortened V by 0 bases and J by 8 bases, and 19 bases separated the two germline ends. This CDR3 spans 17 amino acids. CDR3 protein: CASSQDFPSPYGEKLFF. CDR3 DNA sequence: TGTGCCAGCAGCCAAGATTTCCCCTCTCCTTACGGCGAAAAACTGTTTTTT.

The V call is TRBV20-1, the J call TRBJ2-1; possible D gene TRBD1, 6 bases. With 1 base removed from V and 2 bases from J, the gap between germline ends came to 9 bases. The CDR3 consists of 14 residues. The germline V gene has CDR1 DFQATT and CDR2 SNEGSKA (reference sequence). The CDR3 reads CSARGGLPYNEQFF. DNA of the CDR3: TGCAGTGCTAGAGGGGGGCTCCCCTACAATGAGCAGTTCTTC.

This sequence joins TRBV2 and TRBJ2-1; possible D gene TRBD1, 5 bases. The CDR3 consists of 11 residues. Between the trimmed V and J ends, which lost 9 bases and 3 bases, there was a span of 6 bases. Looked up from germline, CDR1 is SNHLY and CDR2 is FYNNEI. DNA for the CDR3: TGTGCCAGGACAGTCTACAATGAGCAGTTCTTC. Protein: CARTVYNEQFF. The entire variable domain, with the rest obtained from reference TRBV2 and TRBJ2-1, is as follows: EPEVTQTPSHQVTQMGQEVILRCVPISNHLYFYWYRQILGQKVEFLVSFYNNEISEKSEIFDDQFSVERPDGSNFTLKIRSTKLEDSAMYFCARTVYNEQFFGPGTRLTVL.

Only a few counts were recorded for this clonotype. This chain links TRBV7-8 with TRBJ2-2; D is possibly TRBD1 or TRBD2 (5 bases each). The CDR3 consists of 17 residues. In germline, CDR1 is SGHVS, CDR2 FQNEAQ. The V and J ends lost 0 bases and 1 base respectively, with 12 bases between them. The CDR3, as DNA: TGTGCCAGCAGCTTAGCCCTGGGACCTCTGAACACCGGGGAGCTGTTTTTT. Translated: CASSLALGPLNTGELFF.